The 22 T cell receptor beta chains below were found in one sample sequenced in a study of human T cells and chemical hapten exposure. TCRdb re-analysed the RACE reads in MiXCR, keeping a single row per CDR3 protein. The table includes 280,000 or so distinct CDR3 sequences, 7.5% to 9% detected once. As to time point: pre-sensitization, week 0. This sample's treatment: therapeutic diphenylcyclopropenone sensitization with weekly scalp DPC. The source was whole blood, collected in connection with sensitization to the hapten diphenylcyclopropenone (DPC). These receptors came from a man aged 18 to 29 with alopecia areata. Some clones in this sample may be carry-over from other donors' samples.

This clonotype was found many times. This sequence joins TRBV5-4 and TRBJ1-1; possible D gene TRBD1, 5 bases. The CDR3 spans 12 residues. The V end was cut by 4 bases, the J end by 1 base, with 5 bases between. Germline lookup yields CDR1 SGHNT and CDR2 YYREEE (reference sequence). CDR3 DNA sequence: TGTGCCAGCAGCGGGACGAACACTGAAGCTTTCTTT. It yields the protein CASSGTNTEAFF. The whole variable domain, filled in from reference TRBV5-4 and TRBJ1-1, reads ETGVTQSPTHLIKTRGQQVTLRCSSQSGHNTVSWYQQALGQGPQFIFQYYREEENGRGNFPPRFSGLQFPNYSSELNVNALELDDSALYLCASSGTNTEAFFGQGTRLTVV.

This clonotype occurred many times. The chain couples TRBV6-6 to TRBJ2-1; D remains unclear. This CDR3 region has 17 residues. V was pared by 0 bases and J by 0 bases, with 12 bases between. Per germline, CDR1 MNHNY and CDR2 SVGAGI (reference sequence). The CDR3: CASSYSGYGSSYNEQFF. CDR3 in DNA: TGTGCCAGCAGTTACTCGGGGTACGGCAGCTCCTACAATGAGCAGTTCTTC.

The rearrangement joins TRBV18 to TRBJ1-1; D ambiguous. Trimming pared 6 bases from V and 1 base from J, leaving 6 bases between. Germline CDR1 KGHSH, CDR2 LQKENI. The CDR3 runs to 12 residues. In DNA form, the CDR3 reads TGTGCCAGCTCGTACAAGAACACTGAAGCTTTCTTT. Translation: CASSYKNTEAFF.

This clonotype was detected many times. This rearrangement joins TRBV6-5 to TRBJ1-3, with D possibly being TRBD1 (5 bases). The germline V gene encodes CDR1 MNHEY and CDR2 SVGAGI. The CDR3 is 16 amino acids. With 5 bases removed from V and 0 bases from J, the gap between germline ends came to 14 bases. The CDR3 sequence: CASSTRGRFSGNTIYF. In DNA, the CDR3 is TGTGCCAGCAGTACAAGGGGACGGTTCTCTGGAAACACCATATATTTT.

The V call is TRBV7-2, the J call TRBJ1-2; 10 bases are a match to TRBD1. The CDR3 runs 16 residues. Germline lookup yields CDR1 SGHTA and CDR2 FQGNSA. J lost 1 base, V lost 5 bases, and 7 bases had no gene match. The CDR3 DNA is TGTGCCAGCAGCCAAGCTGGGACAGGGGATAACTATGGCTACACCTTC. Its translation is CASSQAGTGDNYGYTF.

This clonotype was counted only a few times. This chain connects TRBV7-6 to TRBJ2-7; possibly TRBD2 for D (5 bases). The V gene lost 5 bases and the J gene lost 0 bases, with 14 bases spanning the gap. The CDR3 extends over 15 amino acids. From germline, CDR1 is SGHVS and CDR2 FNYEAQ. The chain's CDR3 is CASSPVGRRSYEQYF. The CDR3 DNA sequence: TGTGCCAGCAGCCCCGTAGGGAGACGCTCCTACGAGCAGTACTTC.

The chain uses TRBV10-3 and TRBJ2-7; 8 bases map to TRBD2. Germline trimming cut 4 bases from V and 0 bases from J; bases unmatched to any gene: 5. Germline CDR1 ENHRY, CDR2 SYGVKD. The CDR3 is made up of 15 amino acids. The CDR3 region has the DNA TGTGCCATCAGTGGAGTAGCGGGGTTCTCCTACGAGCAGTACTTC. Encoded protein: CAISGVAGFSYEQYF.

The chain joins TRBV7-3 to TRBJ1-5; perhaps TRBD1 as D (6 bases). Germline V gene data show CDR1 as SGHTA and CDR2 as FQGTGA. Trimming pared 3 bases from V and 1 base from J, leaving 13 bases between. The CDR3 is 16 residues long. The CDR3 coding sequence is TGTGCCAGCAGCTTTCCACCAGGGGTGAGCAATCAGCCCCAGCATTTT. Residues: CASSFPPGVSNQPQHF.

This clonotype has only a few counts. The chain employs TRBV10-3 and TRBJ1-1; 7 bases map to TRBD1. This CDR3 has 12 amino acids. V gave up 5 bases and J gave up 6 bases; unmatched junction bases: 3. The germline V gene has CDR1 ENHRY and CDR2 SYGVKD. The CDR3 DNA is TGTGCCATCAGTTCCGGGACAGCTGAAGCTTTCTTT. Protein: CAISSGTAEAFF.

In its sample, this clonotype was seen a few times. The chain carries TRBV6-5 and TRBJ1-5; TRBD1 might be the D (6 bases). CDR1 MNHEY and CDR2 SVGAGI come from the germline V gene. Trimming cost V 5 bases and J 6 bases, with 17 bases left between them. CDR3 size: 15 residues. The CDR3 DNA reads TGTGCCAGCAGTCGCGCACAGGGAAATGGTCAGCCCCAGCATTTT. Amino acids: CASSRAQGNGQPQHF.

In its sample, this clonotype was seen a few times. This sequence joins TRBV2 and TRBJ2-2; the match to TRBD1 covers 7 bases. V shed 6 bases, J shed 3 bases, and the junction held 10 bases outside the gene matches. There are 16 residues in the CDR3. Germline V gene lookup returns CDR1 SNHLY and CDR2 FYNNEI. The CDR3: CASRERYRGHTGELFF. The DNA of the CDR3 is TGTGCCAGCAGAGAAAGATACAGGGGACACACCGGGGAGCTGTTTTTT.

The V call is TRBV12-3 or TRBV12-4, the J call TRBJ2-3, with unresolved D. The CDR3 spans 15 residues. V was trimmed by 5 bases and J by 1 base, leaving 13 bases between them. CDR3 region: CASSPPGFRTDTQYF. CDR3 DNA sequence: TGTGCCAGCAGTCCCCCGGGCTTTCGCACAGATACGCAGTATTTT.

This clonotype was counted between two and nine times. The chain uses TRBV7-9 and TRBJ2-1, with D maybe TRBD2 (7 bases). This CDR3 spans 15 amino acids. Germline V gives CDR1 SEHNR, CDR2 FQNEAQ (reference sequence). Trimming left V 5 bases short and J 10 bases short, with 21 bases between. The CDR3 sequence is CASSLRGGQVGEQFF. For the CDR3, the DNA is TGTGCCAGCAGCCTGAGGGGGGGTCAAGTTGGAGAGCAGTTCTTC.

The sample holds many counts of this clonotype. The chain couples TRBV12-3 or TRBV12-4 to TRBJ1-3; 11 bases align to TRBD1. After removal of 6 bases from V and 2 bases from J, the junction contained 9 bases not matched to a gene. The CDR3 totals 17 residues. The DNA for the CDR3 is TGTGCCAGCAGCCCTACCGGGACAGGGGGTACTGGAAACACCATATATTTT. Translation: CASSPTGTGGTGNTIYF.

This clonotype was seen at least ten times. This chain uses TRBV9 with TRBJ2-3; D gene unclear. Trimming left V 2 bases short and J 0 bases short, with 4 bases between. The CDR3 extends over 13 amino acids. From germline, CDR1 is SGDLS and CDR2 YYNGEE. CDR3 sequence reads: CASSVPSTDTQYF. The DNA of the CDR3 is TGTGCCAGCAGCGTCCCTAGCACAGATACGCAGTATTTT.

The V gene is TRBV9, the J gene TRBJ2-5; possible D gene TRBD2, 5 bases. Germline V CDR1 and CDR2: SGDLS, YYNGEE. CDR3 size: 16 residues. The ends were cut back, 0 bases at V and 0 bases at J, with 12 bases in the middle. The CDR3 DNA follows: TGTGCCAGCAGCGTAGAGAGTTGGGAGTACCAAGAGACCCAGTACTTC. Translating gives CASSVESWEYQETQYF.

This clonotype was counted only a few times. The chain couples TRBV9 to TRBJ2-1, with 10 positions matching TRBD2. The V gene end was trimmed by 4 bases and the J gene end by 3 bases; junction bases not matched to a gene: 4. Germline CDR1 reads SGDLS; CDR2 reads YYNGEE. The CDR3 runs 15 residues. CDR3 nucleotides: TGTGCCAGCAGCATCGGGACTAGCGACTACAATGAGCAGTTCTTC. Translating gives CASSIGTSDYNEQFF.

The chain links TRBV20-1 to TRBJ1-1, with TRBD1 matching over 9 bases. Germline values: CDR1 DFQATT, CDR2 SNEGSKA (reference sequence). This CDR3 is built from 16 residues. V lost 3 bases, J lost 4 bases, and 12 bases stayed unmatched. The CDR3 nucleotides read TGCAGTGCTAGCCCTTCTTTGGACAGGGGCGGCACTGAAGCTTTCTTT. Its translation is CSASPSLDRGGTEAFF.

This chain links TRBV5-1 with TRBJ1-1, with D perhaps matching TRBD1 (5 bases). CDR3 size: 15 residues. V was shortened by 4 bases and J by 0 bases, with 13 bases between the two germline ends. The germline gives CDR1 SGHRS, CDR2 YFSETQ. The CDR3 DNA follows: TGCGCCAGCAGCCCTTCGGGACCCATGAACACTGAAGCTTTCTTT. Its protein is CASSPSGPMNTEAFF.

The chain links TRBV2 to TRBJ1-1; D is unclear. CDR1 and CDR2 from the germline V gene are SNHLY and FYNNEI. With 3 bases removed from V and 4 bases from J, the gap between germline ends came to 12 bases. CDR3 length: 14 residues. The CDR3 reads CASSDSGLGTEAFF. CDR3 coding DNA: TGTGCCAGCAGTGATTCAGGTTTGGGCACTGAAGCTTTCTTT.

This clonotype was counted between two and nine times. The chain combines TRBV20-1 with TRBJ2-1; 9 positions agree with TRBD2. The germline CDR1 and CDR2 sequences are DFQATT and SNEGSKA (reference sequence). This CDR3 region has 15 residues. J was trimmed by 4 bases and V by 6 bases; bases with no gene match: 10. The CDR3 coding sequence is TGCAGTGCGACGGCGACTAGCGGACCTTACAATGAGCAGTTCTTC. Translation gives CSATATSGPYNEQFF.

The chain employs TRBV11-3 and TRBJ2-3; 7 nucleotides align to TRBD2. The length of the CDR3 is 15 residues. With 2 bases clipped from V and 4 bases from J, the junction kept 6 bases outside the gene matches. Germline V CDR1 and CDR2: SGHNT, YENEEA. The CDR3 DNA follows: TGTGCCAGCAGCTTATCCAGCGGGGCTCCAGATACGCAGTATTTT. Protein: CASSLSSGAPDTQYF.